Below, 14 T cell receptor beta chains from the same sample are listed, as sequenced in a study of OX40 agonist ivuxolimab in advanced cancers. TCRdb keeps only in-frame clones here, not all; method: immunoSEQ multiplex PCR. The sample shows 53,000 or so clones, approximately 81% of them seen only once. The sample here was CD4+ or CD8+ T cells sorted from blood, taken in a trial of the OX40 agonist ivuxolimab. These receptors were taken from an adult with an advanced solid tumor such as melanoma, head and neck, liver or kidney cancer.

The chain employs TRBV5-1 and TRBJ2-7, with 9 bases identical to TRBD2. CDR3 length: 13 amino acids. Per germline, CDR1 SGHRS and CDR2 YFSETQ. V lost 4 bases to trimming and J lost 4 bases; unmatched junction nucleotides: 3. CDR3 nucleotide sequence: TGCGCCAGCAGCACTAGCGGGTCATACGAGCAGTACTTC. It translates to CASSTSGSYEQYF.

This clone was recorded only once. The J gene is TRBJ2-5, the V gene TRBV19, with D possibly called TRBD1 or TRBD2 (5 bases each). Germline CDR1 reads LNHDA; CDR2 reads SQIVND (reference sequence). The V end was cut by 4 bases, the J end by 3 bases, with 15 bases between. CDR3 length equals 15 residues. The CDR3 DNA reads TGTGCCAGTAGTAGGGGACCTTCACGGGAAGAGACCCAGTACTTC. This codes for CASSRGPSREETQYF.

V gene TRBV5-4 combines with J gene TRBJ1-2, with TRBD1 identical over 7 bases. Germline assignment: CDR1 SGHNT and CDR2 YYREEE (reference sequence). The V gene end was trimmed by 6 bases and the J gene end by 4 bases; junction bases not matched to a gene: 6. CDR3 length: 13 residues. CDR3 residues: CASTRDSSYGYTF. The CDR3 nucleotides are TGTGCCAGCACTAGGGACAGTAGCTATGGCTACACCTTC. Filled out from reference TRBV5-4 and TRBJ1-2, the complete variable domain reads ETGVTQSPTHLIKTRGQQVTLRCSSQSGHNTVSWYQQALGQGPQFIFQYYREEENGRGNFPPRFSGLQFPNYSSELNVNALELDDSALYLCASTRDSSYGYTFGSGTRLTVV.

The CDR3 sequence: CAIRGDSSYNEQFF. The CDR3 coding sequence is TGTGCCATCAGGGGGGATAGCTCCTACAATGAGCAGTTCTTC. This chain uses TRBV10-3 with TRBJ2-1; D tentatively reads TRBD1 or TRBD2 (5 bases each). The CDR3 loop spans 14 amino acids. Germline assignment: CDR1 ENHRY and CDR2 SYGVKD. Between the trimmed V and J ends, which lost 6 bases and 0 bases, there was a span of 9 bases.

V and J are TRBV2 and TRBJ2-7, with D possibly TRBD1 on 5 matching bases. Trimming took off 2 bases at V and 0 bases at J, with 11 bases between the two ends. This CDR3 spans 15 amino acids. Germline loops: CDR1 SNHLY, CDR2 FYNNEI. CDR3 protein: CASSEMGRNSYEQYF. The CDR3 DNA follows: TGTGCCAGCAGTGAAATGGGGCGGAACTCCTACGAGCAGTACTTC.

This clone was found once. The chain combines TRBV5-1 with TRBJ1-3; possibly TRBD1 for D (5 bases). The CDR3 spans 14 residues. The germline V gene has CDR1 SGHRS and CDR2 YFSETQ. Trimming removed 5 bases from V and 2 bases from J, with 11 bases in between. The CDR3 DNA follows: TGCGCCAGCAGTCGGCAGGGCACTGGAAACACCATATATTTT. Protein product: CASSRQGTGNTIYF.

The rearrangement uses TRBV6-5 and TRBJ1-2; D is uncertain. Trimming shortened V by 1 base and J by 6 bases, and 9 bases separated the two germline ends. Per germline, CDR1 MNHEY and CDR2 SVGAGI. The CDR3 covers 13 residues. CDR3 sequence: CASSYWAGDGYTF. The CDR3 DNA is TGTGCCAGCAGTTACTGGGCGGGAGATGGCTACACCTTC.

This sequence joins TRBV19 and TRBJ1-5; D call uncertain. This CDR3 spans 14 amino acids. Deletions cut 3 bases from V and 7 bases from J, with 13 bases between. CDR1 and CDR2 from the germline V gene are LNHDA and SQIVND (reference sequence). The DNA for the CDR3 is TGTGCCAGTAGTATTTCGGGCAGTGGGCAGCCCCAGCATTTT. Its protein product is CASSISGSGQPQHF.

CDR3 sequence reads: CSVAGLAGGLGEQYF. CDR3 coding DNA: TGCAGCGTTGCGGGACTAGCGGGAGGGTTGGGCGAGCAGTACTTC. The V call is TRBV29-1, the J call TRBJ2-7, with 16 bases fitting TRBD2. The CDR3 length is 15 residues. Unmatched junction bases numbered 6, after V lost 4 bases and J lost 6 bases. The germline gives CDR1 SQVTM, CDR2 ANQGSEA.

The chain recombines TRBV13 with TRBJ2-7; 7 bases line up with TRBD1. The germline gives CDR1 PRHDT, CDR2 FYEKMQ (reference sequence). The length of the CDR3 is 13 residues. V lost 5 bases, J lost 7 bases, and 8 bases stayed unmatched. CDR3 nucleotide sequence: TGTGCCAGCAGCCCAGGACAGGCACGGGAGCAGTACTTC. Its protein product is CASSPGQAREQYF.

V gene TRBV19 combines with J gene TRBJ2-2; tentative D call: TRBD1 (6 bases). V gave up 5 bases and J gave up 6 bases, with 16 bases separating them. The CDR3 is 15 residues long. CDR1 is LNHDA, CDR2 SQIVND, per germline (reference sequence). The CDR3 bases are TGTGCCAGTAGTCCGGACAGTGGAGACGCCGGGGAGCTGTTTTTT. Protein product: CASSPDSGDAGELFF. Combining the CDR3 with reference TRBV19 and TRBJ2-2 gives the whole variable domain DGGITQSPKYLFRKEGQNVTLSCEQNLNHDAMYWYRQDPGQGLRLIYYSQIVNDFQKGDIAEGYSVSREKKESFPLTVTSAQKNPTAFYLCASSPDSGDAGELFFGEGSRLTVL.

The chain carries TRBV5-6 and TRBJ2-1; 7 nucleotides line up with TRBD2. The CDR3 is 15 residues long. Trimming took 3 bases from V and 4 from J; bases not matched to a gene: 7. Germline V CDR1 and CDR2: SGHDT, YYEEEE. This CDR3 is CASSWSGVRYNEQFF. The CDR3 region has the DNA TGTGCCAGCAGCTGGAGCGGGGTGAGGTACAATGAGCAGTTCTTC.

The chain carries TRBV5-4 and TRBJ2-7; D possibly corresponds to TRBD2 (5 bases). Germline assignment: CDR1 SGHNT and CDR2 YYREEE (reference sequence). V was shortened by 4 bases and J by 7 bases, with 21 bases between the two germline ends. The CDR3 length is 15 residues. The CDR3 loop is CASSPRLGVVPEQYF. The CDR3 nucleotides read TGTGCCAGCAGCCCCCGTTTGGGAGTTGTCCCAGAGCAGTACTTC. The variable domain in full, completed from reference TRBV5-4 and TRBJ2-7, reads ETGVTQSPTHLIKTRGQQVTLRCSSQSGHNTVSWYQQALGQGPQFIFQYYREEENGRGNFPPRFSGLQFPNYSSELNVNALELDDSALYLCASSPRLGVVPEQYFGPGTRLTVT.

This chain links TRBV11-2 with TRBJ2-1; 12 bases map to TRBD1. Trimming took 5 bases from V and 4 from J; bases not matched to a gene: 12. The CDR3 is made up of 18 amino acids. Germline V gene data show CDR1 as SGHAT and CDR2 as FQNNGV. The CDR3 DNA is TGTGCCAGCAGCCCCGAGGGGACAGGGGGCCGCATTTACAATGAGCAGTTCTTC. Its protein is CASSPEGTGGRIYNEQFF.